Described below is a single T cell receptor (beta chain) sequence and its context. Trimming at V came to 2 bases and at J to 7 bases, leaving 11 bases not matched to a gene. Per the germline V gene, CDR1 is MNHNS and CDR2 is SASEGT. This CDR3 is built from 15 residues. The iRepertoire nested amplicon-rescue multiplex PCR amplified TCR alpha and beta CDR3s from RNA. MiXCR was run by TCRdb on the multiplex PCR reads, yielding one entry per CDR3 protein. Among 150,000 or so distinct CDR3 sequences listed, around 40% were seen once. This record comes from a study of glioma-infiltrating T cells. This receptor was obtained from a human donor with low-grade glioma or glioblastoma, undergoing nonglioma brain surgery, or in good health (not recorded which). The rearrangement joins TRBV6-1 to TRBJ2-7, with 7 bases identical to TRBD2. Sequencing was done on a sample of glioma tissue, nonneoplastic brain tissue, or PBMCs (not recorded which). The DNA for the CDR3 is TGTGCCAGCAGTGAATGGCAATCCCGCGGGGGTGAGCAGTACTTC. Its translation: CASSEWQSRGGEQYF.